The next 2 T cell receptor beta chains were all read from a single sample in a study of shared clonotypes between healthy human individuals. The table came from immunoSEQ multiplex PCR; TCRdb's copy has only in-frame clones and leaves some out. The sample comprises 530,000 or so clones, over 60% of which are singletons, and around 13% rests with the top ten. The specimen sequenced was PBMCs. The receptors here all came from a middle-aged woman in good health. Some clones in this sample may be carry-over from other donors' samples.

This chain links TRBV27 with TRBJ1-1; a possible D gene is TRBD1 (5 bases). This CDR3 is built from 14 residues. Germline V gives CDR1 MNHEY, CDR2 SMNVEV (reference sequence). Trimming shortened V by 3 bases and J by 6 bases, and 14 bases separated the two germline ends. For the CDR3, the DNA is TGTGCCAGCAGTTTCCGAGGCAGGGAGGCTGAAGCTTTCTTT. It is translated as CASSFRGREAEAFF.

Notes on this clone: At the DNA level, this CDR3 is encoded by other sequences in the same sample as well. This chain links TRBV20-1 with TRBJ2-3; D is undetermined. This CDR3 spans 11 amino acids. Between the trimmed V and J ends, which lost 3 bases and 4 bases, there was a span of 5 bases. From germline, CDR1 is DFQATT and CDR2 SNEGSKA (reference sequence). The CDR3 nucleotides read TGCAGTGCTAGCCTAGCAGATACGCAGTATTTT. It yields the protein CSASLADTQYF.